This TCR beta chain was retrieved from a study of OX40 agonist ivuxolimab in advanced cancers. Study background: At 82.7% male, the cohort had a mean age of roughly 60 years, ranging from about 23 to 79. Overall study findings and caveats: Relative to CD4+, CD8+ T cells held more expanded clones on average.

V shed 4 bases and J shed 7 bases, with 11 bases lying between them. The CDR3 loop spans 12 amino acids. Germline V lookup: CDR1 SGHNT, CDR2 YYREEE (reference sequence). As for this clone: What it binds is not known.

Exclusion of a patient followed from autoimmune disease history or systemic immunosuppression. Repertoires were generated with immunoSEQ multiplex PCR, while TCRdb's copy carries only in-frame clones and drops some. The profile shows approximately 80,000 clones, around nine tenths of them singletons. This receptor was identified in an adult with an advanced solid tumor such as melanoma, head and neck, liver or kidney cancer. The material sequenced was CD4+ or CD8+ T cells sorted from blood, taken in a trial of the OX40 agonist ivuxolimab. The rearrangement uses TRBV5-4 and TRBJ1-2; maybe TRBD1 (5 bases). The CDR3 DNA sequence: TGTGCCAGCAGCCTCGGGGCTCTTGGCTACACCTTC. It specifies CASSLGALGYTF.